This TCR beta chain is from a study of blood T cell repertoires in COVID-19. The wider study: Material from acute and convalescent COVID-19 was sourced from the United States, Italy and Spain. The cDNA or gDNA used as material had been derived from T cells, B-cell-depleted T cells, or PBMCs.

This clone was detected once. In the original workflow: Estimates of nucleated cell counts were drawn from the amplification of reference gene primers. The table came from immunoSEQ multiplex PCR; TCRdb's copy has only in-frame clones and leaves some out. That table is the source of V, J and clone size, and D and trimming were worked out from the DNA. The data contain approximately 250,000 clones, roughly 80% of them singletons. Sequencing was performed on peripheral blood. This sequence was found in a woman aged 55-70 years with active or convalescent COVID-19.

As DNA, the CDR3 is TGTGCCAGCAGCTTACGACAGGGGGGTGAAGCTTTCTTT. Its translation: CASSLRQGGEAFF. The chain carries TRBV7-9 and TRBJ1-1; TRBD1 agrees at 9 bases. CDR1 is SEHNR and CDR2 is FQNEAQ in the germline V gene (reference sequence). Trimming at V came to 2 bases and at J to 7 bases, leaving 2 bases not matched to a gene. The CDR3 sequence is 13 residues long.